These 17 T cell receptor beta chains were sequenced from one sample in a study of blood T cells in healthy people across ages. Then a second PCR, running about 6 to 11 cycles, was carried out with a sample-barcoded 5' primer and a J-beta primer mix. MiXCR was run by TCRdb on the 5' RACE reads, yielding one entry per CDR3 protein. The sample contains about 1.6 million distinct CDR3 sequences, roughly 30% of which appear only once. Sequencing input: blood. Every receptor here comes from a woman in her twenties or thirties in good health.

This clonotype has just a few counts. One junction end disagrees with the germline gene, perhaps due to a read error. The J gene is TRBJ2-3, the V gene TRBV20-1; unclear D gene. This CDR3 is 12 amino acids long. The germline CDR1 and CDR2 sequences are DFQATT and SNEGSKA (reference sequence). In DNA, the CDR3 is TGCAGTGCCCCATCGCCCCCAGATGCGCAGTATTTT. Amino acids: CSAPSPPDAQYF.

This clonotype turned up a few times. This chain uses TRBV7-8 with TRBJ2-1; D may be TRBD2 (5 bases). Per the germline V gene, CDR1 is SGHVS and CDR2 is FQNEAQ. The V end lost 2 bases, the J end lost 7 bases, and 18 bases lay between the germline ends. CDR3 length equals 16 residues. The CDR3 DNA reads as TGTGCCAGCAGCTTAAGTCGGGATATGTTTCGGAATGAGCAGTTCTTC. It translates to CASSLSRDMFRNEQFF.

The CDR3 DNA follows: TGTGCCATCAGGACCCCCAAAGCGCCAAGCTCCTACGAGCAGTACTTC. Translating it yields CAIRTPKAPSSYEQYF. V gene TRBV10-3 combines with J gene TRBJ2-7; D remains ambiguous. CDR1 ENHRY and CDR2 SYGVKD come from the germline V gene. The CDR3 runs 16 residues. Trimming pared 6 bases from V and 0 bases from J, leaving 18 bases between.

This clonotype has just a few counts. The chain carries TRBV7-3 and TRBJ2-1; D perhaps matches TRBD2 (5 bases). CDR1 and CDR2 (germline): SGHTA, FQGTGA. Trimming removed 3 bases from V and 2 bases from J, with 11 bases in between. The CDR3 extends over 15 amino acids. The CDR3 loop is CASSFSQAAYNEQFF. CDR3 DNA: TGTGCCAGCAGCTTTTCACAAGCGGCCTACAATGAGCAGTTCTTC.

This clonotype was seen only once. The chain couples TRBV5-4 to TRBJ2-3, with 11 bases lining up with TRBD2. The germline V gene encodes CDR1 SGHNT and CDR2 YYREEE (reference sequence). J gave up 4 bases and V 1 base, and 8 bases lay outside the gene matches. There are 17 residues in the CDR3. CDR3 bases: TGTGCCAGCAGCTTGCCTACACTAGCGGGAGATGCAGATACGCAGTATTTT. Translated, it gives CASSLPTLAGDADTQYF.

V and J are TRBV29-1 and TRBJ2-1; TRBD2 aligns across 10 bases. The CDR3 contains 15 residues. With V trimmed by 6 bases and J by 7 bases, 12 bases remained unmatched. Germline V gene data show CDR1 as SQVTM and CDR2 as ANQGSEA. The CDR3 DNA reads as TGCAGCGTACGAACAGCGGGAGGGCCGGGGAATGAGCAGTTCTTC. Translation gives CSVRTAGGPGNEQFF.

J is TRBJ2-7 and V is TRBV12-3 or TRBV12-4, with 8 bases identical to TRBD2. This CDR3 is built from 13 residues. The trim removed 7 bases at V and 3 bases at J, leaving 5 bases unmatched. The CDR3, as DNA: TGTGCCAGCACCGCGGGAGGCAACTACGAGCAGTACTTC. Translating it yields CASTAGGNYEQYF.

This rearrangement joins TRBV29-1 to TRBJ2-5, with 9 bases aligning to TRBD1. V was clipped by 4 bases and J by 2 bases; unmatched bases: 8. This CDR3 spans 15 amino acids. Germline V gene data show CDR1 as SQVTM and CDR2 as ANQGSEA. CDR3 region: CSVGVGTGIQETQYF. Here the CDR3 DNA reads TGCAGCGTTGGGGTCGGGACAGGGATACAAGAGACCCAGTACTTC.

This clonotype was counted ten times or more. The chain recombines TRBV4-1 with TRBJ2-7, with 7 nucleotides matching TRBD2. Germline lookup yields CDR1 MGHRA and CDR2 YSYEKL. V lost 3 bases to trimming and J lost 2 bases; unmatched junction nucleotides: 10. The CDR3 spans 16 residues. The CDR3 bases are TGCGCCAGCAGCCAGAACGTACTAGCGCCACCCTACGAGCAGTACTTC. It codes for CASSQNVLAPPYEQYF.

Note on this clonotype: One base away lies a much larger clone, so this may be a sequencing read error. The CDR3 nucleotides read TGCGGCGTTGCAAAGGACAGCACAGATACGCAGTATTTT. Translating it yields CGVAKDSTDTQYF. The chain uses TRBV29-1 and TRBJ2-3; D gene uncertain. This CDR3 has 13 amino acids. CDR1 and CDR2 from the germline V gene are SQVTM and ANQGSEA.

The chain uses TRBV5-5 and TRBJ2-7; the match to TRBD2 covers 12 bases. Germline-derived CDR1 and CDR2 are SGHKS and YYEKEE (reference sequence). J was trimmed by 2 bases and V by 2 bases; bases with no gene match: 5. The CDR3 has 16 amino acids. CDR3 in amino acids: CASSLGLAGMTYEQYF. The CDR3 coding sequence is TGTGCCAGCAGCTTAGGACTAGCGGGAATGACCTACGAGCAGTACTTC. The whole variable domain, filled in from reference TRBV5-5 and TRBJ2-7, reads DAGVTQSPTHLIKTRGQQVTLRCSPISGHKSVSWYQQVLGQGPQFIFQYYEKEERGRGNFPDRFSARQFPNYSSELNVNALLLGDSALYLCASSLGLAGMTYEQYFGPGTRLTVT.

The CDR3 coding sequence is TGCAGTGCTAGAGCTCCCGGGACTAGCGGCACTCATGGGGGCTACGAGCAGTACTTC. This gives the protein CSARAPGTSGTHGGYEQYF. The chain joins TRBV20-1 to TRBJ2-7; 11 nucleotides agree with TRBD2. The CDR3 totals 19 residues. Germline loops: CDR1 DFQATT, CDR2 SNEGSKA (reference sequence). Germline trimming cut 1 base from V and 3 bases from J; bases unmatched to any gene: 17.

This clonotype appeared a few times. One end of the junction does not line up with germline, which may come from a read error. This chain connects TRBV6-6 to TRBJ1-6, with D possibly TRBD1 on 6 matching bases. There are 15 residues in the CDR3. Germline-derived CDR1 and CDR2 are MNHNY and SVGAGI (reference sequence). The CDR3 spells CASSPGTMYNPPLHF. The CDR3 DNA is TGTGCCAGCAGTCCCGGGACAATGTATAATCCACCCCTCCACTTT.

This clonotype has a single count. V and J are TRBV10-3 and TRBJ2-3; 16 bases line up with TRBD2. Germline V gene data show CDR1 as ENHRY and CDR2 as SYGVKD. The CDR3 extends over 14 amino acids. V shed 6 bases and J 14 bases; nucleotides not matched to a gene: 8. The CDR3 nucleotides read TGTGCCATCAGCGGGACTAGCGGGGGGGTAGATACGTATTTT. This sequence encodes CAISGTSGGVDTYF.

This sequence joins TRBV30 and TRBJ1-4; D is ambiguous. The ends were cut back, 3 bases at V and 3 bases at J, with 11 bases in the middle. Germline V gene data show CDR1 as GTSNPN and CDR2 as SVGIG (reference sequence). There are 14 residues in the CDR3. CDR3 DNA sequence: TGTGCCTGGAGCCGCGGCGGAGCTAATGAAAAACTGTTTTTT. It is translated as CAWSRGGANEKLFF.

This rearrangement joins TRBV6-5 to TRBJ1-6, with D maybe TRBD1 (6 bases). This CDR3 comprises 13 residues. V dropped 7 bases and J dropped 9 bases, with 13 bases sitting between them. Per germline, CDR1 MNHEY and CDR2 SVGAGI. CDR3 DNA: TGTGCCAGCACGTCGGGGGCAAGTTCACCCCTCCACTTT. It codes for CASTSGASSPLHF.

The rearrangement joins TRBV15 to TRBJ1-2; D ambiguous. Germline CDR1 LNHNV, CDR2 YYDKDF (reference sequence). V was cut by 4 bases and J by 8 bases, with 20 bases left in between. CDR3 size: 15 residues. The CDR3 here is CATSNPGRTHGGYTF. The CDR3 DNA reads TGTGCCACCAGCAATCCCGGCCGCACTCACGGGGGCTACACCTTC.